These T cell receptor beta chains were read from a single sample in a study of blood T cells in healthy people across ages. Via MiXCR, TCRdb re-called the 5' RACE reads, giving one row per CDR3 protein. The sample contains approximately 1,700,000 distinct CDR3 sequences, 30% to 40% of which appear only once. The sample taken for sequencing was blood. The receptors originated from a human donor in good health. The CDR3 runs from the conserved cysteine through the conserved F or W. The D gene is left open where the match is weak. Not every row has a clone size; where given, it reads once, few, many or a size class.

.	TRBV12-3/TRBV12-4	.	TRBJ2-7	CASTKSYWASTYEQYF	TGTGCCAGCACTAAAAGCTATTGGGCCTCGACCTACGAGCAGTACTTC
many	TRBV7-9	.	TRBJ1-2	CASSTLQGLYGYTF	TGTGCCAGCAGCACCCTACAGGGTCTCTATGGCTACACCTTC
.	TRBV9	.	TRBJ1-2	CASSATDCGYTF	TGTGCCAGCAGCGCGACAGACTGTGGCTACACCTTC
few	TRBV9	.	TRBJ1-2	CASSVARQGNGYTF	TGTGCCAGCAGCGTAGCTCGGCAGGGGAATGGCTACACCTTC
.	TRBV6-2/TRBV6-3	.	TRBJ2-2	CASKFPGETGELFF	TGTGCCAGCAAGTTTCCAGGGGAAACCGGGGAGCTGTTTTTT
few	TRBV12-3/TRBV12-4	.	TRBJ2-1	CASSNIGQEQFF	TGTGCCAGCAGTAACATAGGGCAGGAGCAGTTCTTC
once	TRBV20-1	TRBD2	TRBJ2-1	CSARDGGRSSCNEQFF	TGCAGTGCTAGAGATGGCGGGAGGAGCTCCTGCAATGAGCAGTTCTTC
once	TRBV6-6	.	TRBJ1-2	CATRAGLRGNTF	TGTGCCACCCGGGCGGGGCTAAGGGGGAACACCTTC
few	TRBV15	TRBD1	TRBJ1-2	CATSPDRGINYGYTF	TGTGCCACCAGCCCGGACAGGGGAATTAACTATGGCTACACCTTC
.	TRBV6-5	TRBD1	TRBJ2-1	CASSYSNRGHPYEQFF	TGTGCCAGCAGTTACTCGAACAGGGGCCATCCCTATGAGCAGTTCTTC
few	TRBV5-1	.	TRBJ1-2	CASKAGNYGYTF	TGCGCCAGCAAGGCAGGGAACTATGGCTACACCTTC
once	TRBV12-3/TRBV12-4	.	TRBJ2-7	CASSPPGLYYEQYF	TGTGCCAGCAGTCCACCGGGACTGTACTACGAGCAGTACTTC
few	TRBV20-1	TRBD2	TRBJ2-5	CSASVAGGMSQYF	TGCAGTGCTTCTGTAGCGGGGGGCATGTCCCAGTACTTC
.	TRBV7-2	TRBD1	TRBJ1-2	CASSVSGTGSSGYTF	TGTGCCAGCAGCGTGAGCGGGACAGGGAGCAGCGGCTATACCTTC
.	TRBV4-2	.	TRBJ2-2	CASSQEWVEYTGELFF	TGTGCCAGCAGCCAAGAATGGGTAGAGTACACCGGGGAGCTGTTTTTT
.	TRBV6-5	TRBD2	TRBJ2-3	CASSYSSGGAGDTQYF	TGTGCCAGCAGTTACTCGAGCGGGGGGGCCGGAGATACGCAGTATTTT
.	TRBV4-3	.	TRBJ1-2	CASSRRKFGGLFNYGYTF	TGCGCCAGCAGCCGTCGCAAGTTCGGGGGGCTATTTAACTATGGCTACACCTTC
once	TRBV20-1	TRBD1	TRBJ1-5	CSASPGTVNQPQHF	TGCAGTGCTAGTCCCGGGACAGTAAATCAGCCCCAGCATTTT
.	TRBV20-1	TRBD2	TRBJ2-7	CSASTGLAGYEQYF	TGCAGTGCTAGCACGGGACTAGCGGGCTACGAGCAGTACTTC